The clone carrying this TCR beta chain has just a few counts. The CDR3 is made up of 14 amino acids. Germline V lookup: CDR1 ENHRY, CDR2 SYGVKD. The V end lost 8 bases, the J end lost 0 bases, and 11 bases lay between the germline ends. The sample comes from a study of blood T cell repertoires in COVID-19. Across the whole study: Both acute and convalescent COVID-19 samples were obtained from the United States, Italy and Spain.

Authors' data handling: Amplification from reference gene primers served as the basis for estimated nucleated cell counts. The data were produced by immunoSEQ multiplex PCR, yet TCRdb's version contains in-frame clones alone and is incomplete. V and J calls and clone size come straight from that table; D and trimming were deduced from the DNA. In the table there are about 210,000 clones, more than 70% of which are singletons. Sequences were obtained from peripheral blood. V is TRBV10-3 and J is TRBJ1-5, with D unclear. The clonotype originates from a human donor in a cohort sampled during active COVID-19. The CDR3 nucleotides are TGTGCCATCGGCTCAGACAATAGCAATCAGCCCCAGCATTTT. It specifies CAIGSDNSNQPQHF.